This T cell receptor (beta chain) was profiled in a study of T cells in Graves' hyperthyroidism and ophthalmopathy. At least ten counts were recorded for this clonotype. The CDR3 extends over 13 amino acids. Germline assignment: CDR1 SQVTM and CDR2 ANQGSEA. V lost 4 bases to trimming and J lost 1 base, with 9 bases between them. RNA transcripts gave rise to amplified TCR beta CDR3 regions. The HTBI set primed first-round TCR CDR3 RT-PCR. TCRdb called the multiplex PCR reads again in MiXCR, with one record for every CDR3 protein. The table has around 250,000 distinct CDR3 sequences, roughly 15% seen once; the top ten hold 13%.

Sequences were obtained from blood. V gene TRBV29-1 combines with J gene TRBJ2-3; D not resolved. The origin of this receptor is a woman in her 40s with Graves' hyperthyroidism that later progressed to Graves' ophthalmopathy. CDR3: CSVVLVGTDTQYF. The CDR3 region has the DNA TGCAGCGTTGTACTGGTGGGCACAGATACGCAGTATTTT.